This T cell receptor (beta chain) emerged from a study of regulatory T cells in long-lasting Graves disease. This clonotype was picked up a small number of times. Its antigen is still unknown. Germline-derived CDR1 and CDR2 are MDHEN and SYDVKM. This CDR3 has 14 residues. V dropped 6 bases and J dropped 2 bases, with 11 bases sitting between them. As for time point: newly diagnosed GD, antithyroid drugs for less than 3 months. PBMCs were the source of the RNA used for TCR sequencing. Graves' disease was diagnosed by American Thyroid Association guidelines. Study-wide results and limits: Shared public clonotypes totalled about 2,800 in persistent patients, compared with about 990 in new patients.

Construction of the TCR beta libraries employed iRepertoire HTBI primers in conjunction with Arm-PCR of CDR3 regions. MiXCR was run by TCRdb on the multiplex PCR reads, yielding one entry per CDR3 protein. Counted here are 510,000 or so distinct CDR3 sequences, approximately 12% occurring once; the ten biggest clones make up almost 9%. These data also formed part of another study, on T cells in Graves' hyperthyroidism and ophthalmopathy.

This chain joins TRBV28 and TRBJ1-5; D is perhaps TRBD1 (6 bases). The clonotype originates from a woman aged 25-40 years with Graves disease. The source material was peripheral blood mononuclear cells (PBMCs), sampled at new diagnosis, from a patient treated with antithyroid drugs. In nucleotides, the CDR3 is TGTGCCAGCAGACAGGGCGGAGGCAATCAGCCCCAGCATTTT. Residues: CASRQGGGNQPQHF.